Each of the 7 T cell receptor beta chains below was sequenced from the same sample in a study of T cells in Graves' hyperthyroidism and ophthalmopathy. TCR beta CDR3 sequences were amplified from RNA transcripts. HTBI primers were the set used in a first-round RT-PCR of the TCR CDR3. TCRdb used MiXCR to reprocess the multiplex PCR reads, holding one entry per CDR3 protein. Of under 700,000 distinct CDR3 sequences listed, more than 45% are singletons. Sequenced input: peripheral blood or thyroid tissue (not recorded which). The receptors here all came from a woman in her late teens or twenties with Graves' hyperthyroidism.

In DNA, the CDR3 is TGTGCCAGCAGCTTGGGACAGGTCCTTTTCGAATACGAGCAGTACTTC. This gives the protein CASSLGQVLFEYEQYF. The chain employs TRBV11-2 and TRBJ2-7; 8 bases line up with TRBD1. V lost 3 bases to trimming and J lost 4 bases; unmatched junction nucleotides: 11. The CDR3 length is 16 residues. Germline V gene sequence: CDR1 SGHAT, CDR2 FQNNGV.

This chain links TRBV19 with TRBJ2-7; D gene uncertain. The germline V gene has CDR1 LNHDA and CDR2 SQIVND (reference sequence). Trimming took off 4 bases at V and 3 bases at J, with 10 bases between the two ends. The CDR3 loop spans 13 amino acids. CDR3: CASSTPNSYEQYF. In DNA form, the CDR3 reads TGTGCCAGTAGTACCCCAAACAGCTACGAGCAGTACTTC.

The J gene is TRBJ1-6, the V gene TRBV11-2; tentative D call: TRBD1 (6 bases). The ends were cut back, 6 bases at V and 10 bases at J, with 13 bases in the middle. This CDR3 comprises 13 residues. Germline CDR1 reads SGHAT; CDR2 reads FQNNGV. The CDR3 nucleotides are TGTGCCAGCAGGGGCAGGGGTACCTCACCCCTCCACTTT. Its translation is CASRGRGTSPLHF.

This rearrangement joins TRBV9 to TRBJ1-4; TRBD1 aligns across 9 bases. Trimming at V came to 5 bases and at J to 7 bases, leaving 6 bases not matched to a gene. CDR1 and CDR2 from the germline V gene are SGDLS and YYNGEE. This CDR3 region has 14 residues. The CDR3 is CASSTQGAREKLFF. CDR3 in DNA: TGTGCCAGCAGTACACAGGGGGCGCGTGAAAAACTGTTTTTT.

The chain carries TRBV29-1 and TRBJ2-3; no clear D gene. V was clipped by 8 bases and J by 7 bases, with 10 bases between them. From germline, CDR1 is SQVTM and CDR2 ANQGSEA. The CDR3 totals 10 residues. Here the CDR3 DNA reads TGCAGCCCCGACGAAAATACGCAGTATTTT. This gives the protein CSPDENTQYF.

V usage is TRBV11-2 and J usage is TRBJ1-5, with 11 bases that match TRBD1. This CDR3 contains 17 residues. Germline values: CDR1 SGHAT, CDR2 FQNNGV. Trimming cost V 4 bases and J 6 bases; bases outside gene matches: 11. The CDR3 DNA reads as TGTGCCAGCAGCTCAGGTTCCGGGACAGGGGGATCTCAGCCCCAGCATTTT. Its translation is CASSSGSGTGGSQPQHF.

As for this clonotype: A read error may account for a junction end that differs from germline. The chain combines TRBV7-7 with TRBJ2-5; a weak D match, TRBD2 (5 bases). CDR3 size: 17 residues. Germline CDR1 and CDR2: SSHAT and FNYEAQ (reference sequence). The CDR3 region has the DNA TGTGCTAGCAGCTTGTCTCCTGCTAGCCCGGACCAAGAGACCCAGTACTTC. Encoded protein: CASSLSPASPDQETQYF.